This T cell receptor beta chain came from a study of T cells after yellow fever vaccination (dated 2019 in TCRdb). Regarding the complete study: The SMART-Seq v4 Ultra Low Input RNA kit was used to prepare libraries from fractions with low cell numbers. To follow T-cell clones before and after primary and booster YFV17D yellow fever vaccination, bulk TCR alpha and beta repertoires were sequenced over time. Blood was drawn at multiple timepoints before and after primary and secondary immunization, with bulk PBMC replicates and cell subsets isolated. Two healthy male donors, one aged 18 to 29 and one aged 30 to 40 years, made up the cohort. What the study reported, not specific to this receptor: A small fraction of clonotypes showed up in both the CD4 and CD8 compartments, probably as a result of convergent recombination. Computational filtering was required because FACS-sorted repertoires could contain abundant contaminating clonotypes from the bulk population. The study included only a couple of donors, which limits how far the findings can be generalized. Compared with the primary T-cell response, the secondary T-cell response was faster but weaker, reaching its peak on day 5 rather than on day 15. After the booster, most of the clones that had expanded following primary vaccination were detected again (approximately 95% of CD4 and more than 85% of CD8), which suggests that memory was broadly maintained.

Explained via the paper, the treatment or condition label denotes: live attenuated yellow fever vaccine strain. At each blood-draw timepoint, two biological replicates of bulk PBMCs were obtained. PBMCs were isolated from peripheral blood using a standard Ficoll-Paque protocol. TriZol was used to extract RNA from bulk PBMCs, CD4 and CD8 fractions, and dextramer-positive and dextramer-negative fractions. A distance of 12 bases separates the germline ends of V and J, which lose 1 base and 8 bases respectively. CDR1 and CDR2, looked up from the germline V gene, are MNHEY and SVGAGI. The CDR3 sequence holds 15 residues, the cysteine and phenylalanine included. The kept DNA is CDR3 alone, 45 bases in frame from the first base. For sequencing, an Illumina NovaSeq 6000 was employed. Synthesis of TCR cDNA relied on 5'RACE template switching, a step that introduced a universal primer site along with unique molecular identifiers. cDNA synthesis was primed from both the TCR alpha and TCR beta constant segments. Library amplification used two PCR steps, and the second PCR step added sample barcodes and sequencing adapters. Sequencing of the libraries was done on either Illumina HiSeq 2500 (2x100 bp) or NovaSeq (2x150 bp). The source study handled its data this way. MIGEC handled demultiplexing of reads and collapsing into UMI consensus sequences, while MiXCR performed V(D)J alignment. Using edgeR on replicate PBMC samples, clonotypes were called vaccine-responding if FDR was below 0.01 and the log2 fold change was above 5 up to day 15. Each bulk clonotype was labeled CD4 or CD8 based on which sequenced repertoire, CD4 or CD8, contained the clonotype at higher abundance. TCRdb reprocessing: public reads trimmed at Q25 with fastp, clones called with MiXCR, in-frame beta chains kept. Rows merge per CDR3 protein into single entries with the most common DNA and genes. TCRdb's processing, not the authors', yielded these V and J calls. The sample table holds about 320,000 distinct CDR3 sequences, of which around 4.5% were seen once. The ten most abundant clones make up roughly a fifth of the sample.

This clonotype was seen repeatedly, ten times or more. This receptor's antigen is unknown. Base qualities are not recorded, but no much larger clone differs from it by a single base. The clonotype comes from a man aged 18 to 35 who received the YFV17D yellow fever vaccine. The chain joins TRBV6-5 to TRBJ1-6; there is no confident call for the D gene. Sequences were derived from PBMCs, sampled 15 days after the yellow fever booster vaccination. At the DNA level, the sequence is TGTGCCAGCAGTTACTTCTCTAACCAATATTCACCCCTCCACTTT. Its protein reads: CASSYFSNQYSPLHF.